The clone carrying this T cell receptor beta chain appeared a few times. This sample is part of a study of blood T cell repertoires in COVID-19. Background on the study: Donors in the United States, Italy and Spain gave samples during acute or convalescent COVID-19. T cells, B-cell-depleted T cells, or PBMCs supplied cDNA or gDNA.

The germline gives CDR1 MNHNS, CDR2 SASEGT. The CDR3 is made up of 14 amino acids. Trimming stripped 2 bases from V and 3 bases from J, with 10 bases between. As handled by the study authors: The authors estimated nucleated cell counts from reference gene primer amplification. Sequenced by immunoSEQ multiplex PCR; TCRdb stores in-frame clones only, minus some. That table supplies the V and J calls and clone size; D and trimming were determined from the DNA. The data show some 200,000 clones, around four fifths seen once. Seattle enrolled patients during active infection and tracked them longitudinally.

Sequenced: peripheral blood. This rearrangement joins TRBV6-1 to TRBJ1-1, with D unresolved. This receptor was taken from a man aged 55 to 69 with COVID-19, enrolled during active disease. The DNA for the CDR3 is TGTGCCAGCAGTGAACTAGGTCTGGACACTGAAGCTTTCTTT. Translation: CASSELGLDTEAFF.